Below are 31 T cell receptor beta chains sequenced from a single sample in a study of cytomegalovirus exposure and HLA in healthy donors. The primer mix had 60 Vbeta and 13 Jbeta primers. Here immunoSEQ multiplex PCR was the method, and the copy in TCRdb shows in-frame clones only, minus some. The table shows around 130,000 clones, with 65% to 85% occurring only once. Sequencing was performed on PBMCs. These receptor sequences come from a boy younger than 18 in good health and CMV-seronegative.

The J gene is TRBJ1-5, the V gene TRBV19, with TRBD1 identical over 11 bases. Germline V CDR1 and CDR2: LNHDA, SQIVND (reference sequence). This CDR3 is built from 14 residues. V was clipped by 7 bases and J by 6 bases; unmatched bases: 5. The CDR3 sequence is CASTRDRGFQPQHF. CDR3 nucleotides: TGTGCCAGTACCCGGGACAGGGGGTTTCAGCCCCAGCATTTT.

The chain combines TRBV29-1 with TRBJ1-5, with D perhaps TRBD1 (6 bases). The CDR3 is made up of 12 amino acids. Looked up from germline, CDR1 is SQVTM and CDR2 is ANQGSEA. The ends were cut back, 0 bases at V and 11 bases at J, with 11 bases in the middle. CDR3 DNA sequence: TGCAGCGTTGAAGAAGGGGGAGGGACCCAGCATTTT. Translating gives CSVEEGGGTQHF.

The V call is TRBV15, the J call TRBJ1-5; TRBD1 aligns across 11 bases. This CDR3 region has 13 residues. The trim removed 5 bases at V and 7 bases at J, leaving 1 base unmatched. CDR1 is LNHNV and CDR2 is YYDKDF in the germline V gene (reference sequence). The chain's CDR3 is CATSRDRGQPQHF. Written as DNA, the CDR3 is TGTGCCACCAGCCGGGACAGGGGGCAGCCCCAGCATTTT. The variable domain in full, with the rest retrieved from reference TRBV15 and TRBJ1-5, is DAMVIQNPRYQVTQFGKPVTLSCSQTLNHNVMYWYQQKSSQAPKLLFHYYDKDFNNEADTPDNFQSRRPNTSFCFLDIRSPGLGDTAMYLCATSRDRGQPQHFGDGTRLSIL.

The rearrangement uses TRBV19 and TRBJ2-3; 8 bases agree with TRBD2. Germline CDR1 and CDR2: LNHDA and SQIVND (reference sequence). The length of the CDR3 is 16 residues. V shed 1 base and J 5 bases; nucleotides not matched to a gene: 8. This CDR3 is CASSIGPGGVLDTQYF. In DNA, the CDR3 is TGTGCCAGTAGTATAGGGCCGGGAGGGGTTCTAGATACGCAGTATTTT.

This chain links TRBV11-2 with TRBJ1-1, with D possibly being TRBD1 (6 bases). The V and J ends lost 5 bases and 0 bases respectively, with 13 bases between them. CDR1 SGHAT and CDR2 FQNNGV come from the germline V gene. The length of the CDR3 is 15 residues. CDR3 in DNA: TGTGCCAGCAGCCCCTCGACAGGAGTGAACACTGAAGCTTTCTTT. Translated: CASSPSTGVNTEAFF.

The V call is TRBV5-4, the J call TRBJ2-5; 9 bases agree with TRBD2. V lost 0 bases, J lost 4 bases, and 4 bases stayed unmatched. This CDR3 contains 15 residues. The germline CDR1 and CDR2 sequences are SGHNT and YYREEE (reference sequence). In DNA, the CDR3 is TGTGCCAGCAGCTTGGTACCAGCGGGAGGAGAGACCCAGTACTTC. This sequence encodes CASSLVPAGGETQYF.

The J gene is TRBJ2-5, the V gene TRBV5-1, with a weak D call TRBD1 (6 bases). Trimming left V 4 bases short and J 1 base short, with 14 bases between. The CDR3 is 15 amino acids. Looked up from germline, CDR1 is SGHRS and CDR2 is YFSETQ. The CDR3 region has the DNA TGCGCCAGCAGCCGCTCACCGACAGGCCAAGAGACCCAGTACTTC. Protein: CASSRSPTGQETQYF. Complete variable domain (other parts from reference TRBV5-1 and TRBJ2-5): KAGVTQTPRYLIKTRGQQVTLSCSPISGHRSVSWYQQTPGQGLQFLFEYFSETQRNKGNFPGRFSGRQFSNSRSEMNVSTLELGDSALYLCASSRSPTGQETQYFGPGTRLLVL.

A remark on this clone: At the DNA level, this CDR3 is encoded by other sequences in the same sample as well. This chain joins TRBV30 and TRBJ1-1; the D gene is possibly TRBD1 (6 bases). Trimming took 1 base from V and 0 from J, leaving 6 bases between them. Germline V gene data show CDR1 as GTSNPN and CDR2 as SVGIG (reference sequence). The CDR3 is made up of 13 amino acids. This CDR3 is CAWSDRVNTEAFF. DNA for the CDR3: TGTGCCTGGAGTGACAGGGTGAACACTGAAGCTTTCTTT. Full variable domain (outside the CDR3, taken from reference TRBV30 and TRBJ1-1): SQTIHQWPATLVQPVGSPLSLECTVEGTSNPNLYWYRQAAGRGLQLLFYSVGIGQISSEVPQNLSASRPQDRQFILSSKKLLLSDSGFYLCAWSDRVNTEAFFGQGTRLTVV.

V gene TRBV27 combines with J gene TRBJ2-7, with 7 bases that match TRBD1. This CDR3 is 14 amino acids long. CDR1 is MNHEY and CDR2 is SMNVEV in the germline V gene (reference sequence). V shed 5 bases and J 1 base; nucleotides not matched to a gene: 5. CDR3 sequence (DNA): TGTGCCAGCAGTACCTGGACAGGTTCCTACGAGCAGTACTTC. Residues: CASSTWTGSYEQYF.

The J gene is TRBJ2-1, the V gene TRBV13, with 7 bases aligning to TRBD2. The V segment lost 4 bases and the J segment 1 base; nucleotides outside the gene matches: 7. Germline values: CDR1 PRHDT, CDR2 FYEKMQ (reference sequence). The CDR3 is 16 residues long. CDR3 coding DNA: TGTGCCAGCAGCTCTCCGACTAGCATGTCCTACAATGAGCAGTTCTTC. It encodes CASSSPTSMSYNEQFF.

This rearrangement joins TRBV6-5 to TRBJ1-5, with 8 bases that match TRBD1. The CDR3 loop spans 15 amino acids. Germline CDR1 and CDR2: MNHEY and SVGAGI. V gave up 6 bases and J gave up 4 bases; unmatched junction bases: 8. CDR3 sequence (DNA): TGTGCCAGCAGCCTGACAGGGGTAGGTAATCAGCCCCAGCATTTT. Protein sequence: CASSLTGVGNQPQHF.

The V and J genes are TRBV6-1 and TRBJ1-1; D is unresolved. The CDR3 totals 13 residues. V was clipped by 8 bases and J by 0 bases, with 10 bases between them. From germline, CDR1 is MNHNS and CDR2 SASEGT. As DNA, the CDR3 is TGTGCCAGCGCCGGAGGGATGAACACTGAAGCTTTCTTT. Amino acids: CASAGGMNTEAFF.

Worth noting for this clone: Other nucleotide sequences in the sample specify the same CDR3. V gene TRBV27 combines with J gene TRBJ1-1, with D hard to call. The CDR3 has 13 residues. CDR1 and CDR2 (germline): MNHEY, SMNVEV (reference sequence). The V end was cut by 5 bases, the J end by 10 bases, with 17 bases between. The CDR3: CASSPRTGDVAFF. CDR3 DNA: TGTGCCAGCAGTCCGAGGACCGGGGATGTAGCTTTCTTT.

The chain is built from TRBV6-1 and TRBJ2-7; D perhaps matches TRBD1 (5 bases). Germline CDR1 and CDR2: MNHNS and SASEGT. The CDR3 extends over 14 amino acids. V lost 7 bases and J lost 4, with 17 bases in between. The CDR3 region is CASTYDSWGYEQYF. The CDR3 DNA reads as TGTGCCAGCACCTACGACAGCTGGGGATACGAGCAGTACTTC.

This sequence joins TRBV11-2 and TRBJ2-7; 7 nucleotides line up with TRBD2. The CDR3 sequence is 15 residues long. V shed 5 bases and J 0 bases; nucleotides not matched to a gene: 7. CDR1 SGHAT and CDR2 FQNNGV come from the germline V gene. The CDR3 sequence: CASSTGLPNSYEQYF. The CDR3 DNA sequence: TGTGCCAGCAGCACGGGACTACCGAACTCCTACGAGCAGTACTTC.

V is TRBV13 and J is TRBJ2-3; no clear D. Trimming cost V 3 bases and J 2 bases, with 6 bases left between them. The CDR3 has 13 residues. Germline assignment: CDR1 PRHDT and CDR2 FYEKMQ (reference sequence). CDR3 amino acids: CASSLRITDTQYF. CDR3 DNA sequence: TGTGCCAGCAGCTTGAGGATCACAGATACGCAGTATTTT.

The chain combines TRBV4-1 with TRBJ2-2, with TRBD1 as a possible D gene (5 bases). The CDR3 is 16 residues long. V was trimmed by 4 bases and J by 5 bases, leaving 17 bases between them. Germline V gene lookup returns CDR1 MGHRA and CDR2 YSYEKL. This CDR3 is CASSPYEVKGTGELFF. CDR3 in DNA: TGCGCCAGCAGCCCTTATGAGGTTAAGGGGACCGGGGAGCTGTTTTTT.

This clone has a single count. The chain uses TRBV4-1 and TRBJ2-2, with D possibly being TRBD1 (5 bases). Germline CDR1 MGHRA, CDR2 YSYEKL. With 1 base removed from V and 6 bases from J, the gap between germline ends came to 9 bases. This CDR3 has 14 residues. CDR3 sequence reads: CASSQGTSAGELFF. For the CDR3, the DNA is TGCGCCAGCAGCCAAGGGACATCCGCCGGGGAGCTGTTTTTT.

This chain links TRBV7-6 with TRBJ2-5; no clear D. This CDR3 comprises 13 residues. CDR1 is SGHVS, CDR2 FNYEAQ, per germline. V shed 5 bases and J shed 0 bases, with 7 bases lying between them. The CDR3 nucleotides are TGTGCCAGCAGCCCGCGGTACCAAGAGACCCAGTACTTC. Residues: CASSPRYQETQYF.

V and J are TRBV6-6 and TRBJ1-1; the D is unclear. V lost 5 bases to trimming and J lost 1 base, with 2 bases between them. The germline gives CDR1 MNHNY, CDR2 SVGAGI (reference sequence). This CDR3 contains 11 residues. The CDR3 is CASSRNTEAFF. CDR3 nucleotides: TGTGCCAGCAGTCGGAACACTGAAGCTTTCTTT.

There are a few counts of this clone. The V and J genes are TRBV30 and TRBJ2-2; TRBD2 agrees at 7 bases. Per the germline V gene, CDR1 is GTSNPN and CDR2 is SVGIG (reference sequence). Losses at the gene ends were 2 bases for V and 5 bases for J; bases not matched to a gene: 5. This CDR3 is built from 14 residues. The CDR3 protein is CAWSWGLPTGELFF. CDR3 DNA: TGTGCCTGGAGTTGGGGACTACCGACCGGGGAGCTGTTTTTT.

J is TRBJ2-5 and V is TRBV4-1; D may be TRBD2 (7 bases). The CDR3 is 15 amino acids. V was pared by 4 bases and J by 5 bases, with 17 bases between. Germline V CDR1 and CDR2: MGHRA, YSYEKL. For the CDR3, the DNA is TGCGCCAGCAGCCCCAATTGGGGGGGCGTGGAGACCCAGTACTTC. Its protein product is CASSPNWGGVETQYF.

V is TRBV5-4 and J is TRBJ1-2; D unresolved. CDR1 is SGHNT, CDR2 YYREEE, per germline (reference sequence). There are 15 residues in the CDR3. V gave up 3 bases and J gave up 3 bases, with 15 bases separating them. The CDR3 DNA reads TGTGCCAGCAGCTCCGGACGGAGGGTTGACTATGGCTACACCTTC. Its protein product is CASSSGRRVDYGYTF.

The gene calls are TRBV27 and TRBJ2-5, with 11 positions matching TRBD2. Germline CDR1 MNHEY, CDR2 SMNVEV (reference sequence). V trimming: 4 bases; J trimming: 1 base; junction bases outside the gene matches: 8. This CDR3 has 17 residues. CDR3 sequence (DNA): TGTGCCAGCAGTTCTGACCCGGGACTAGCGGTCCAAGAGACCCAGTACTTC. Translated: CASSSDPGLAVQETQYF.

The chain couples TRBV15 to TRBJ2-3; a weak D match, TRBD2 (5 bases). The CDR3 is 15 residues long. The V end was cut by 3 bases, the J end by 6 bases, with 16 bases between. Germline-derived CDR1 and CDR2 are LNHNV and YYDKDF (reference sequence). CDR3: CATSSPGVVADTQYF. In nucleotides, the CDR3 is TGTGCCACCAGCAGTCCCGGGGTAGTGGCCGATACGCAGTATTTT.

V gene TRBV5-4 combines with J gene TRBJ2-5, with D perhaps matching TRBD2 (5 bases). The CDR3 is made up of 15 amino acids. V was trimmed by 2 bases and J by 1 base, leaving 12 bases between them. The V gene's germline CDR1 is SGHNT and CDR2 YYREEE (reference sequence). The CDR3 loop is CASSLERSGQETQYF. CDR3 coding DNA: TGTGCCAGCAGCTTAGAGCGGAGCGGCCAAGAGACCCAGTACTTC.

The chain links TRBV2 to TRBJ2-3, with 7 nucleotides matching TRBD2. The CDR3 consists of 13 residues. J gave up 3 bases and V 7 bases, and 4 bases lay outside the gene matches. Germline assignment: CDR1 SNHLY and CDR2 FYNNEI. CDR3: CASTMGGTDTQYF. CDR3 nucleotide sequence: TGTGCCAGCACTATGGGGGGGACAGATACGCAGTATTTT.

The CDR3 coding sequence is TGCGCCAGCAGCCAAAGTCTAGGGACTAGCGGGACGAACTCCTACAATGAGCAGTTCTTC. It specifies CASSQSLGTSGTNSYNEQFF. V is TRBV4-3 and J is TRBJ2-1; the match to TRBD2 covers 13 bases. The germline V gene has CDR1 LGHNA and CDR2 YSLEER. The length of the CDR3 is 20 residues. V shed 2 bases, J shed 0 bases, and the junction held 10 bases outside the gene matches.

This rearrangement joins TRBV9 to TRBJ1-2, with 8 bases aligning to TRBD1. Trimming cost V 4 bases and J 5 bases; bases outside gene matches: 10. Germline V gives CDR1 SGDLS, CDR2 YYNGEE. The CDR3 loop spans 15 amino acids. CDR3 DNA: TGTGCCAGCAGCTTACCAGGGGGCGGAGGGTATGGCTACACCTTC. This gives the protein CASSLPGGGGYGYTF.

V is TRBV30 and J is TRBJ1-2, with D possibly being TRBD1 (5 bases). The V gene's germline CDR1 is GTSNPN and CDR2 SVGIG (reference sequence). The CDR3 extends over 14 amino acids. Trimming took off 5 bases at V and 5 bases at J, with 18 bases between the two ends. As DNA, the CDR3 is TGTGCCTGGGGAACAGGAGTCGGAAAGTATGGCTACACCTTC. Amino acid sequence: CAWGTGVGKYGYTF.

This rearrangement joins TRBV7-2 to TRBJ2-1, with D perhaps TRBD1 (7 bases). The CDR3 spans 15 residues. Looked up from germline, CDR1 is SGHTA and CDR2 is FQGNSA. The ends were cut back, 1 base at V and 3 bases at J, with 10 bases in the middle. CDR3 coding DNA: TGTGCCAGCAGCTTAGGGCAGGGGGGCTACAATGAGCAGTTCTTC. It codes for CASSLGQGGYNEQFF.